This T cell receptor (beta chain) appears in the sequencing data of a study of post-analysis software for immune sequencing data. Study-wide points: When patients were compared with controls, about five TRBV segments were more frequent, TRBV5-6, TRBV5-1 and TRBV20-1 among them.

Unique molecular identifiers were present in the TCR beta cDNA libraries. TCRdb re-derived calls from the PCR reads in MiXCR, one entry per CDR3 protein. Of a few hundred thousand distinct CDR3 sequences listed, around a third are singletons. Looked up from germline, CDR1 is DFQATT and CDR2 is SNEGSKA (reference sequence). The V segment lost 4 bases and the J segment 2 bases; nucleotides outside the gene matches: 4. This CDR3 comprises 14 residues. With regard to this clonotype: Its antigen is not identified.

V is TRBV20-1 and J is TRBJ1-5; 8 positions match TRBD1. The sequence came from a girl between 2 and 17 years old with multiple sclerosis. The material sequenced was blood. CDR3 loop: CSAITDRGNQPQHF. Written as DNA, the CDR3 is TGCAGTGCTATTACGGACAGGGGCAATCAGCCCCAGCATTTT.